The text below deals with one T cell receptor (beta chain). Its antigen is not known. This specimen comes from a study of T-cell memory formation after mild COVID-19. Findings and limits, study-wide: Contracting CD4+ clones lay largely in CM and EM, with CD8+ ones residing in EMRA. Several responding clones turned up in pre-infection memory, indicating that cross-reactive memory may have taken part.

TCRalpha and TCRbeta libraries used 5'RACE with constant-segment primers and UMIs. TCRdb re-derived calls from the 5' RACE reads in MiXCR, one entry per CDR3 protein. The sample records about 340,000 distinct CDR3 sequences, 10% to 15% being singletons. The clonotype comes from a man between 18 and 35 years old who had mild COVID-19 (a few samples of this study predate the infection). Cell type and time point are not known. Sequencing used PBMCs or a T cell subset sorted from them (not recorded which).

CDR3 coding DNA: TGCGCCAGCAGCCAAGGGTCAGGAACCTACGAGCAGTACTTC. It specifies CASSQGSGTYEQYF. The J gene is TRBJ2-7, the V gene TRBV4-3; D not certain. CDR1 is LGHNA, CDR2 YSLEER, per germline. The CDR3 is made up of 14 amino acids. The germline V and J ends were trimmed by 1 base and 2 bases, with 9 bases remaining between them.